The 10 T cell receptor beta chains listed next were all sequenced from one sample in a study of cytomegalovirus exposure and HLA in healthy donors. PCR primers comprised 60 Vbeta and 13 Jbeta primers. The data were produced by immunoSEQ multiplex PCR, yet TCRdb's version contains in-frame clones alone and is incomplete. The sample has about 190,000 clones; approximately 75% are singletons. Sequencing input: PBMCs. These receptors were taken from a young man in good health and CMV-seropositive.

As to this clone: Other DNA sequences in the sample encode the same CDR3. The rearrangement uses TRBV30 and TRBJ1-5; 11 bases align to TRBD1. Germline assignment: CDR1 GTSNPN and CDR2 SVGIG (reference sequence). The CDR3 extends over 14 amino acids. With 2 bases clipped from V and 6 bases from J, the junction kept 3 bases outside the gene matches. CDR3 DNA: TGTGCCTGGAGTTGGACAGGGGGCGGTCAGCCCCAGCATTTT. Its translation is CAWSWTGGGQPQHF.

V and J are TRBV28 and TRBJ2-1; 9 bases align to TRBD2. Germline V gene lookup returns CDR1 MDHEN and CDR2 SYDVKM. CDR3 length: 14 residues. J gave up 8 bases and V 2 bases, and 4 bases lay outside the gene matches. CDR3 sequence reads: CASSLLAGTHEQFF. The CDR3 nucleotides read TGTGCCAGCAGTTTACTAGCGGGAACCCATGAGCAGTTCTTC.

This chain connects TRBV2 to TRBJ1-1; TRBD1 might be the D (6 bases). Trimming stripped 10 bases from V and 5 bases from J, with 17 bases between. The CDR3 is made up of 13 amino acids. Per the germline V gene, CDR1 is SNHLY and CDR2 is FYNNEI. CDR3 DNA: TGTGCCAAGGGGGGGTTGCCTGAGACTGAAGCTTTCTTT. It yields the protein CAKGGLPETEAFF.

The chain has TRBV7-7 and TRBJ2-2, with D possibly TRBD2 on 6 matching bases. The germline V gene has CDR1 SSHAT and CDR2 FNYEAQ (reference sequence). The CDR3 is made up of 14 amino acids. The CDR3 is CASGRPSRGGELFF. Here the CDR3 DNA reads TGTGCTAGCGGCAGGCCTAGCCGTGGCGGGGAGCTGTTTTTT.

This rearrangement joins TRBV7-2 to TRBJ1-2; D not certain. Germline-derived CDR1 and CDR2 are SGHTA and FQGNSA. V lost 5 bases to trimming and J lost 5 bases, with 6 bases between them. The CDR3 spans 11 residues. CDR3 amino acids: CASSLQYGYTF. The CDR3 DNA sequence: TGTGCCAGCAGCCTACAGTATGGCTACACCTTC.

This clone has only a few counts. The chain recombines TRBV7-9 with TRBJ2-3; 10 nucleotides line up with TRBD2. Germline CDR1 is SEHNR and CDR2 is FQNEAQ (reference sequence). This CDR3 is 16 amino acids long. V shed 5 bases, J shed 3 bases, and the junction held 8 bases outside the gene matches. Here the CDR3 reads CASSTGTSVGTDTQYF. As DNA, the CDR3 is TGTGCCAGCAGCACGGGGACTAGCGTGGGGACAGATACGCAGTATTTT.

The sample holds one count of this clone. The chain recombines TRBV4-1 with TRBJ1-3; D is undetermined. Germline V gene data show CDR1 as MGHRA and CDR2 as YSYEKL. The CDR3 runs to 14 residues. V was shortened by 2 bases and J by 1 base, with 6 bases between the two germline ends. The CDR3 loop reads CASSQRGSGNTIYF. CDR3 sequence (DNA): TGCGCCAGCAGCCAACGGGGTTCTGGAAACACCATATATTTT.

The rearrangement uses TRBV29-1 and TRBJ2-5; weak D call: TRBD2 (6 bases). CDR3 size: 12 residues. Germline V gene sequence: CDR1 SQVTM, CDR2 ANQGSEA. Trimming took 7 bases from V and 2 from J, leaving 11 bases between them. The DNA for the CDR3 is TGCAGCGCTGGGACTGGACAAGAGACCCAGTACTTC. It codes for CSAGTGQETQYF.

The J gene is TRBJ2-2, the V gene TRBV9; 7 bases match TRBD2. The CDR3 runs to 18 residues. Germline V lookup: CDR1 SGDLS, CDR2 YYNGEE. V lost 1 base, J lost 0 bases, and 9 bases stayed unmatched. Written as DNA, the CDR3 is TGTGCCAGCAGCGTAAGCCACCCGGGGGGATCGAACACCGGGGAGCTGTTTTTT. Its protein is CASSVSHPGGSNTGELFF.

The chain couples TRBV5-6 to TRBJ2-5, with D possibly matching TRBD2 (7 bases). With the DNA end fitting TRBJ2-7 better, the J assignment may be wrong. Germline CDR1 SGHDT, CDR2 YYEEEE. This CDR3 region has 14 residues. The CDR3: CASSFGGLTYEQYF. The CDR3 DNA follows: TGTGCCAGCAGCTTCGGGGGGCTCACCTACGAGCAGTACTTC.